The entry that follows covers one T cell receptor (beta chain) sequence. The data are from a study of T cell changes during pregnancy in multiple sclerosis. Method: immunoSEQ multiplex PCR; TCRdb's copy keeps in-frame clones and lacks some. The sample lists 40,000 to 55,000 clones, 85% to 95% occurring once. There are 13 residues in the CDR3. V lost 6 bases, J lost 0 bases, and 8 bases lay in between. CDR1 MDHEN and CDR2 SYDVKM come from the germline V gene. The chain has TRBV28 and TRBJ1-1; no reliable D call. This receptor was obtained from a female donor with multiple sclerosis, enrolled in a pregnancy study. Sequenced input: peripheral blood. Written as DNA, the CDR3 is TGTGCCAGCAGCCTGTCGGTGAACACTGAAGCTTTCTTT. It translates to CASSLSVNTEAFF. The full variable domain, in which reference TRBV28 and TRBJ1-1 provide the parts outside the CDR3, is DVKVTQSSRYLVKRTGEKVFLECVQDMDHENMFWYRQDPGLGLRLIYFSYDVKMKEKGDIPEGYSVSREKKERFSLILESASTNQTSMYLCASSLSVNTEAFFGQGTRLTVV.